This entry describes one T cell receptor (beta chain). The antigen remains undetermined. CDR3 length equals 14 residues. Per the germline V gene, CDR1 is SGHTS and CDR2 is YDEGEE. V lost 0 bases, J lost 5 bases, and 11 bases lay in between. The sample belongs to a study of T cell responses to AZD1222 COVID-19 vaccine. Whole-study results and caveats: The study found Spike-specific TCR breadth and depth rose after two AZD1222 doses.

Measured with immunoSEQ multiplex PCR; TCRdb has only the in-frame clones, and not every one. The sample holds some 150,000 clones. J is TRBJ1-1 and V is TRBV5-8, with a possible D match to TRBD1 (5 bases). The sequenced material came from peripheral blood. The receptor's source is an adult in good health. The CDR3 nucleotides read TGTGCCAGCAGCTTGGACAGGTCCCGTACTGAAGCTTTCTTT. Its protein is CASSLDRSRTEAFF. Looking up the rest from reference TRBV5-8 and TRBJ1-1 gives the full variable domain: EAGVTQSPTHLIKTRGQQATLRCSPISGHTSVYWYQQALGLGLQFLLWYDEGEERNRGNFPPRFSGRQFPNYSSELNVNALELEDSALYLCASSLDRSRTEAFFGQGTRLTVV.